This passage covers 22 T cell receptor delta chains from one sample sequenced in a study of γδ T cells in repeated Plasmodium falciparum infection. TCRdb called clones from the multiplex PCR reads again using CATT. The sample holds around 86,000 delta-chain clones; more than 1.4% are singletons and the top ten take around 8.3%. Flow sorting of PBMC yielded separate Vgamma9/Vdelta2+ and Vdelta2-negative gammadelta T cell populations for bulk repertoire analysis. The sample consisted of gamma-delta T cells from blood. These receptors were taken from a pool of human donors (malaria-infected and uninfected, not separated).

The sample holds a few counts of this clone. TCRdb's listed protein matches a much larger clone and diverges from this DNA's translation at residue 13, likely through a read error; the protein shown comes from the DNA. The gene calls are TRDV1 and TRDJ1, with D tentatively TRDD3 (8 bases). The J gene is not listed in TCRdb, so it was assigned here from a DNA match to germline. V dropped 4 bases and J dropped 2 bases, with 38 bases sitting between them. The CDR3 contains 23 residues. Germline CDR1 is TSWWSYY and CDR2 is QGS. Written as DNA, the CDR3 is TGTGCTCTTGGGGCTCGGCCTCTTCCTAATAGTCTGAGGGATACGGGTTATACCGATAAACTCATCTTT. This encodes CALGARPLPNSLRDTGYTDKLIF.

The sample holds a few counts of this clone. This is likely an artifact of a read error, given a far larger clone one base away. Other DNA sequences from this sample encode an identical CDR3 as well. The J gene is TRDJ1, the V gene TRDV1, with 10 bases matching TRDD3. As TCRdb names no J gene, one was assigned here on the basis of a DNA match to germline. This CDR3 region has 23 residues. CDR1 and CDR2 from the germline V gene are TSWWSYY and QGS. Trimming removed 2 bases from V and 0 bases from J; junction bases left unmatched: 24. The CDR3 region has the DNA TGTGCTCTTGGGGAAGTTCTGGCCCCCCTTGGGGGATACCCTGGGCCCTACACCGATAAACTCATCTTT. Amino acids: CALGEVLAPLGGYPGPYTDKLIF.

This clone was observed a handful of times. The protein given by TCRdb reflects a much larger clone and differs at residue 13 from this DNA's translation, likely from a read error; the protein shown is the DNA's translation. The CDR3 sequence is CALGELEGFLRSCWGIHTDKLIF. In nucleotides, the CDR3 is TGTGCTCTTGGGGAACTAGAAGGCTTCCTACGTTCATGCTGGGGGATACACACCGATAAACTCATCTTT. The chain uses TRDV1 and TRDJ1; 11 nucleotides align to TRDD3. V shed 0 bases, J shed 0 bases, and the junction held 21 bases outside the gene matches. Per the germline V gene, CDR1 is TSWWSYY and CDR2 is QGS. The CDR3 totals 23 residues.

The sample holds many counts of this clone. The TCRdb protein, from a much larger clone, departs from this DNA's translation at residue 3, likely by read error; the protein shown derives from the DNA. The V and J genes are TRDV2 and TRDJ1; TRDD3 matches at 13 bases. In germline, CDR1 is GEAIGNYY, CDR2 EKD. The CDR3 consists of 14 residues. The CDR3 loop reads CARDAVLGDTQLIF. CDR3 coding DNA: TGTGCCCGTGACGCCGTACTGGGGGATACGCAACTCATCTTT.

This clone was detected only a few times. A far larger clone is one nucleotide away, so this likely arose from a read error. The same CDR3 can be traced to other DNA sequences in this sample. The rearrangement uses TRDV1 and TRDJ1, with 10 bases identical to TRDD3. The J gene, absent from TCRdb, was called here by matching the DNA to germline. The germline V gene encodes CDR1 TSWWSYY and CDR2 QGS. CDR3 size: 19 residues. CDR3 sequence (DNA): TGCGCTCTTACATTAAAATTCCCAGGGGGATACGCGGTTACCGATAAACTCATCTTT. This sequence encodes CALTLKFPGGYAVTDKLIF.

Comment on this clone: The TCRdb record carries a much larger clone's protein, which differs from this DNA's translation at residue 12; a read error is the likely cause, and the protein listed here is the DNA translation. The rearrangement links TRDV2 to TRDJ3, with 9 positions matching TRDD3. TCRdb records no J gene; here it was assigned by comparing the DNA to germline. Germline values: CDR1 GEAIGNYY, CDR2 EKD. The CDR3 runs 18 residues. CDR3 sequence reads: CACDTVGDSSWGTRQMFF. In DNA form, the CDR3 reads TGTGCCTGTGACACCGTGGGGGATAGCTCCTGGGGCACCCGACAGATGTTTTTC.

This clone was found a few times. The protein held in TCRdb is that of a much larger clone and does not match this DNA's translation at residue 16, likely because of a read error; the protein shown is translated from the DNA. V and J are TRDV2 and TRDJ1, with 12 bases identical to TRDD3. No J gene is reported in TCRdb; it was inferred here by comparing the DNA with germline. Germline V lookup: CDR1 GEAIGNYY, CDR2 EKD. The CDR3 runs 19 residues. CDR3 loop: CACDTLPPGGYGSTDRLIF. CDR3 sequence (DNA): TGTGCCTGTGACACCCTGCCTCCTGGGGGATACGGAAGCACCGATAGACTCATCTTT.

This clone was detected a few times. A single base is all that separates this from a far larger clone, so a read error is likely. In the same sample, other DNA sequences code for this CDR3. In DNA, the CDR3 is TGTGCTCTTGGGGAACTGGGCCTCCTCCTTCTTACGGGGAGGTACACCGATAAACTTATCTTT. Translating gives CALGELGLLLLTGRYTDKLIF. The J gene went uncalled, whereas the V gene is TRDV1; the D segment call TRDD3 is taken from the table without a DNA check. CDR3 length equals 21 residues. Per the germline V gene, CDR1 is TSWWSYY and CDR2 is QGS.

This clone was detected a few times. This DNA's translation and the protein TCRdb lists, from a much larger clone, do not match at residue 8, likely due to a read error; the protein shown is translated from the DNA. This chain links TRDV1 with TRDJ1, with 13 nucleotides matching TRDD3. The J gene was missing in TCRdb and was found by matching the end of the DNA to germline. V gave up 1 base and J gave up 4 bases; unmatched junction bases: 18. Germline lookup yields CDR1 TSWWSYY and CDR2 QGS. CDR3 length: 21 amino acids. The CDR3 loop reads CALGEHVGRPVTGGYVDKLIF. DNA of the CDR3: TGTGCTCTTGGGGAACACGTCGGGAGGCCCGTTACTGGGGGATACGTCGATAAACTCATCTTT.

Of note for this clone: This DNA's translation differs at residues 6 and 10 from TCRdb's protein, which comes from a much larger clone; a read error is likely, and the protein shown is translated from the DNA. The CDR3 sequence: CALGEPNWGVTDKLIF. The CDR3 DNA is TGTGCTCTTGGGGAGCCCAACTGGGGGGTAACCGATAAACTCATCTTT. The chain links TRDV1 to TRDJ1; 8 nucleotides align to TRDD3. Since TCRdb gives no J gene, matching the DNA to germline was used here to assign it. The CDR3 consists of 16 residues. In germline, CDR1 is TSWWSYY, CDR2 QGS. V shed 3 bases, J shed 2 bases, and the junction held 8 bases outside the gene matches.

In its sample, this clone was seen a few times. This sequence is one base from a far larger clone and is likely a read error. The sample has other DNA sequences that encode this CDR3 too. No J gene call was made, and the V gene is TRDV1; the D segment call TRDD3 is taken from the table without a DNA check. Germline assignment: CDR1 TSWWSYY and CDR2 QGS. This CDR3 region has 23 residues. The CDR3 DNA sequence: TGTGCTCTTGGGGAACTACCCTGCCTTCCCAAGACTCTCTGGGGGACCCCTCCCGATAAGCTCATCTTT. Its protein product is CALGELPCLPKTLWGTPPDKLIF.

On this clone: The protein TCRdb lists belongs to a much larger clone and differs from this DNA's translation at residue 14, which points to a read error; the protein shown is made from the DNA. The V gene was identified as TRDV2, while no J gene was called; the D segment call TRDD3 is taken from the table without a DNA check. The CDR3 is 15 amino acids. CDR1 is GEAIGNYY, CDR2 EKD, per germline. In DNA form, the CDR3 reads TGTGCCTGTGACCCGTTGTTGGGGGATACCGATAAACTCACCTTT. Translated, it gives CACDPLLGDTDKLTF.

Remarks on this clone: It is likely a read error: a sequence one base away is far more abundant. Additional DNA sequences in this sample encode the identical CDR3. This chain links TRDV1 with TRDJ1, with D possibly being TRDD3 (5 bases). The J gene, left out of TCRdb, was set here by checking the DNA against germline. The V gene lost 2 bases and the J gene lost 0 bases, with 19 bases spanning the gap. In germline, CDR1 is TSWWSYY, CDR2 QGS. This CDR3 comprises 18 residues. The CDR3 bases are TGTGCTCTTGGGGAAGTGGGAGGGATTCCATCCTACACCGATAAACTCATCTTT. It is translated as CALGEVGGIPSYTDKLIF.

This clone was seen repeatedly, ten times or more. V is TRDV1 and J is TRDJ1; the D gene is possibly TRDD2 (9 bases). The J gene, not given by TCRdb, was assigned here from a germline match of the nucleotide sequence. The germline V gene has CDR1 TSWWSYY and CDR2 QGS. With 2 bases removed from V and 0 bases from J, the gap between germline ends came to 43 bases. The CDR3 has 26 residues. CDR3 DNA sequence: TGTGCTCTTGGGGAATTAGCGGCCTTCCTACCCACCGCGCGGGCTGGGGGACCTCTTTACACCGATAAACTCATCTTT. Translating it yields CALGELAAFLPTARAGGPLYTDKLIF.

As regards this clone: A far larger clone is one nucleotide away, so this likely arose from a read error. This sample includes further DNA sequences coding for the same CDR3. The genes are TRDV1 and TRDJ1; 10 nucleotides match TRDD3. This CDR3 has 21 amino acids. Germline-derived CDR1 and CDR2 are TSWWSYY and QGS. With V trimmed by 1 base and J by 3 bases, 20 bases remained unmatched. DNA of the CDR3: TGTGCTCTTGGGGAACCCCCTTTCCCCTCAATCGGGGGATACGGGGCCGATAAACTCATCTTT. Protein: CALGEPPFPSIGGYGADKLIF.

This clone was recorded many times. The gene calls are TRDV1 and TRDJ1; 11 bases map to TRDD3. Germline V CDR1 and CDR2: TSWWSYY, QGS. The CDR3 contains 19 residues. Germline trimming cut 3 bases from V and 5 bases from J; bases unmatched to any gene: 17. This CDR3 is CALGDLFLLGDNGVDKLIF. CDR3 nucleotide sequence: TGTGCTCTTGGGGACCTCTTCCTACTGGGGGATAACGGGGTGGATAAACTCATCTTT.

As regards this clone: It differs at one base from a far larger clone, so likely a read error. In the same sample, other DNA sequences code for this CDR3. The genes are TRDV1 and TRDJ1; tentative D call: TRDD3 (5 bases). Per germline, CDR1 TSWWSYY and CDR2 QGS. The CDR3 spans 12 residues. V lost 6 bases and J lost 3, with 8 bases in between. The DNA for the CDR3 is TGTGCTCTTGGATGGGGCCCCGATAAACTCATCTTT. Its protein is CALGWGPDKLIF.

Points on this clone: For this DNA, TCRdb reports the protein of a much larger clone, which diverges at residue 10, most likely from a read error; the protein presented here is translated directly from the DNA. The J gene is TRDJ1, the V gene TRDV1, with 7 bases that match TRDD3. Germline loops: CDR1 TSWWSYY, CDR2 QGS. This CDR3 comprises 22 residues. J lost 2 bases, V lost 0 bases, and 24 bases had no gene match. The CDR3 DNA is TGTGCTCTTGGGGAACTCCTACGTGTCCCGGACTGGGGTGATACGAGGACCGATAAACTCATCTTT. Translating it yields CALGELLRVPDWGDTRTDKLIF.

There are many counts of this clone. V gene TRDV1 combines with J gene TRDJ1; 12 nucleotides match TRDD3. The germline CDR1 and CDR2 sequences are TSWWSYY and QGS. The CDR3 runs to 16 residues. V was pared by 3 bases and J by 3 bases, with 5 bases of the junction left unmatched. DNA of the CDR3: TGTGCTCTTGGGGACTCTACTGGGGGATACCCCGATAAACTCATCTTT. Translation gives CALGDSTGGYPDKLIF.

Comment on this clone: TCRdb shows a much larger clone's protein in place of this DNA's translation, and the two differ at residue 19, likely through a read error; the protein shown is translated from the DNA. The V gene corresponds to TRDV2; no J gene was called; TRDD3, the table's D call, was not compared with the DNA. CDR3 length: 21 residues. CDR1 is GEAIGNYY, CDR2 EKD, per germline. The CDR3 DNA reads TGTGCCTGTGACACCTTCCTTGACTGGGGGACAAGGGCCTATTTGACAGCACAACCCTTCTTT. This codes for CACDTFLDWGTRAYLTAQPFF.

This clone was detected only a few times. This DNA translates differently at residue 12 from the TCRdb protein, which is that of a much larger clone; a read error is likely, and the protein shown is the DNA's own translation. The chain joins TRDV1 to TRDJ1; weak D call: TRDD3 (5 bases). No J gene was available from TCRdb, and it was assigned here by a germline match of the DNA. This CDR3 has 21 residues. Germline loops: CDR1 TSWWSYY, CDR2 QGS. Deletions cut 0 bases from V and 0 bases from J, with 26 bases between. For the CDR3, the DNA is TGTGCTCTTGGGGAACTAGCGGTGGCGGGATCCCCAAGGTGGTACACCGATAAACTCATCTTT. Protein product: CALGELAVAGSPRWYTDKLIF.

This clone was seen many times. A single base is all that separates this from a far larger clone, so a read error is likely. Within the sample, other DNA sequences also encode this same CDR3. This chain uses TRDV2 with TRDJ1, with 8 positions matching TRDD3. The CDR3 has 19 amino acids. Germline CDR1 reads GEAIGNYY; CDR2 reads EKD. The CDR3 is CACDTVGDPPRRRTDKLIF. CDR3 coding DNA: TGTGCCTGTGACACCGTGGGGGATCCCCCTCGGAGGAGGACCGATAAGCTCATCTTT.